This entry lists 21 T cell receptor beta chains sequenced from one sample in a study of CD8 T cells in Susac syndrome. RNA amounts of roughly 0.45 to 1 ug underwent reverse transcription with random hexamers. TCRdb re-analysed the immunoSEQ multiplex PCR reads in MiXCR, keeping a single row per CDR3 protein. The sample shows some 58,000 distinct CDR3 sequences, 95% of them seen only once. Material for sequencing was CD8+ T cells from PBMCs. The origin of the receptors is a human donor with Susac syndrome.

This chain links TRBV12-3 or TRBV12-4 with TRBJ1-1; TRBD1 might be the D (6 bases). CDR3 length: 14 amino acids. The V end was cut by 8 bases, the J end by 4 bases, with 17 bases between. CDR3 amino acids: CASRPSDSSTEAFF. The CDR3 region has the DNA TGTGCCAGCCGACCATCGGACAGTTCCACTGAAGCTTTCTTT.

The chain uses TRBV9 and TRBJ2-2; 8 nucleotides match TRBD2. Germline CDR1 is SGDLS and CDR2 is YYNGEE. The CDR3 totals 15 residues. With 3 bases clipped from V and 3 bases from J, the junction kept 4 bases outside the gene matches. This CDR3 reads CASSAGGGHTGELFF. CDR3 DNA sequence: TGTGCCAGCAGCGCGGGGGGGGGCCACACCGGGGAGCTGTTTTTT.

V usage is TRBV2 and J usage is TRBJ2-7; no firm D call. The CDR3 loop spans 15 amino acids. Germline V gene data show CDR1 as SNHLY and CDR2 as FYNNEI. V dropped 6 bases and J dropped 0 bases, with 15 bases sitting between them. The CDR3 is CASSETGFVSYEQYF. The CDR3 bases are TGTGCCAGCAGCGAGACGGGCTTTGTCTCCTACGAGCAGTACTTC.

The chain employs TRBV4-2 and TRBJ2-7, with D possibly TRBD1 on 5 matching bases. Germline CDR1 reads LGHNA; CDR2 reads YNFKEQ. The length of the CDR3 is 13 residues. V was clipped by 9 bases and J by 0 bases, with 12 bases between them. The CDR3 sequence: CASAGSSSYEQYF. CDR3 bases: TGTGCCAGTGCAGGGTCTTCCTCCTACGAGCAGTACTTC.

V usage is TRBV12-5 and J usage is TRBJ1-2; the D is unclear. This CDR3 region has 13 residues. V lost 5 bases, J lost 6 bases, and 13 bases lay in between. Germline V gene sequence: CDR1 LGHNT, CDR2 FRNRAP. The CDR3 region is CASGPPRSHGYTF. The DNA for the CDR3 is TGTGCTAGTGGTCCTCCCCGGAGCCATGGCTACACCTTC.

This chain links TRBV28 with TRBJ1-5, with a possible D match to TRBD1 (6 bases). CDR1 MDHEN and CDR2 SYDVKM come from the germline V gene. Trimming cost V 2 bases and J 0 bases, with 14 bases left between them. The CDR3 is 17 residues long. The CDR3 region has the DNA TGTGCCAGCAGTTTACCGACAGGCCTCTATAGCAATCAGCCCCAGCATTTT. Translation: CASSLPTGLYSNQPQHF.

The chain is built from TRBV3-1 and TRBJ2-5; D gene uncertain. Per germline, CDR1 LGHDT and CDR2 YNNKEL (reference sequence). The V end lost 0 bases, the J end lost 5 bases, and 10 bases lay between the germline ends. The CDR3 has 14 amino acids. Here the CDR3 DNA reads TGTGCCAGCAGCCAAGAAAAGTGGGATGAGACCCAGTACTTC. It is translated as CASSQEKWDETQYF.

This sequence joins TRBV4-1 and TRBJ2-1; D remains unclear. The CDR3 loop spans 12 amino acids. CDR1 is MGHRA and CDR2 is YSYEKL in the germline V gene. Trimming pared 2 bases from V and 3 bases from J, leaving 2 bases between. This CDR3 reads CASSQRYNEQFF. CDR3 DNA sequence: TGCGCCAGCAGCCAACGCTACAATGAGCAGTTCTTC.

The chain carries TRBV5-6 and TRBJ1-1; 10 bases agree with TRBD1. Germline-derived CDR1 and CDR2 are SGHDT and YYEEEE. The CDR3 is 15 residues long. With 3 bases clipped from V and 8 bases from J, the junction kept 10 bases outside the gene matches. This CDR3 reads CASSSPVRTGGEAFF. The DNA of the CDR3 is TGTGCCAGCAGCTCCCCGGTCCGGACAGGGGGGGAAGCTTTCTTT.

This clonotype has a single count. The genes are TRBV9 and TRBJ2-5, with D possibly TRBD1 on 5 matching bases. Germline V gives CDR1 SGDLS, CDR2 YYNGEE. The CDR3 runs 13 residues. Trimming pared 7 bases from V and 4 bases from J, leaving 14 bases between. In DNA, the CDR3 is TGTGCCAGCGGTGGATGGGGCCCAGAGACCCAGTACTTC. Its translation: CASGGWGPETQYF.

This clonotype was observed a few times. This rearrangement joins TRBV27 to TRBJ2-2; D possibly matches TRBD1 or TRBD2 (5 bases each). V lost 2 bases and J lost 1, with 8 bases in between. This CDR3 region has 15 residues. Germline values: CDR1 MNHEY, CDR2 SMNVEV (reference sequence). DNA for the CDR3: TGTGCCAGCAGTTTAGGTGGGGGGAACACCGGGGAGCTGTTTTTT. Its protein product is CASSLGGGNTGELFF.

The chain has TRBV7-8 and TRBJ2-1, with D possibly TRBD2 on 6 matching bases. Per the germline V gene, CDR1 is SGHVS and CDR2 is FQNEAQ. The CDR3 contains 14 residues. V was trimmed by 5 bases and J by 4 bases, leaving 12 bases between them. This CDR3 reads CASSPSGEYNEQFF. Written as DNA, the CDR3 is TGTGCCAGCAGCCCCTCGGGGGAGTACAATGAGCAGTTCTTC. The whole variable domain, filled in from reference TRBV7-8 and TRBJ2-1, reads GAGVSQSPRYKVAKRGQDVALRCDPISGHVSLFWYQQALGQGPEFLTYFQNEAQLDKSGLPSDRFFAERPEGSVSTLKIQRTQQEDSAVYLCASSPSGEYNEQFFGPGTRLTVL.

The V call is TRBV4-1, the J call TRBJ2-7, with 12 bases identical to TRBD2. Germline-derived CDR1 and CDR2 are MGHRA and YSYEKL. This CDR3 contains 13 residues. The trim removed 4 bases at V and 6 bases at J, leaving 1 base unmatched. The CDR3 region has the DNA TGCGCCAGCAGCCCGGGACTAGCGGGCGAGCAGTACTTC. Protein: CASSPGLAGEQYF.

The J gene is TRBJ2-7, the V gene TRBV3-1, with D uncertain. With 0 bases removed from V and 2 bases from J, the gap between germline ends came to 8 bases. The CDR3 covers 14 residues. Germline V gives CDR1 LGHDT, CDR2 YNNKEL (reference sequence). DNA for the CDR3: TGTGCCAGCAGCCAAGAGACCGGAACCTACGAGCAGTACTTC. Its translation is CASSQETGTYEQYF.

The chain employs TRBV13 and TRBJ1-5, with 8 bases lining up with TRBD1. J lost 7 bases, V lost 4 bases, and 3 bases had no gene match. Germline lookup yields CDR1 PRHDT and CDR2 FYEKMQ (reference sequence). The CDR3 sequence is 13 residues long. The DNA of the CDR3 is TGTGCCAGCAGCTCGGACAGGGCCCAGCCCCAGCATTTT. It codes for CASSSDRAQPQHF.

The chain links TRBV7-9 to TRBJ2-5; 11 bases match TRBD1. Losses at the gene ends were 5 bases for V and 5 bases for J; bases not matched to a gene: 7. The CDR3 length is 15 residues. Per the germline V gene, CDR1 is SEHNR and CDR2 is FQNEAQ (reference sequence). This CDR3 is CASSDRTGGMETQYF. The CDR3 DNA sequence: TGTGCCAGCAGCGACCGGACAGGGGGCATGGAGACCCAGTACTTC.

The CDR3 DNA sequence: TGCAGCGTTGATATCGGGCAGGGCCCTCTTTCTGGCTACACCTTC. This sequence encodes CSVDIGQGPLSGYTF. This chain links TRBV29-1 with TRBJ1-2; D might be TRBD1 (5 bases). CDR3 length: 15 amino acids. Per the germline V gene, CDR1 is SQVTM and CDR2 is ANQGSEA. The V gene lost 3 bases and the J gene lost 7 bases, with 21 bases spanning the gap.

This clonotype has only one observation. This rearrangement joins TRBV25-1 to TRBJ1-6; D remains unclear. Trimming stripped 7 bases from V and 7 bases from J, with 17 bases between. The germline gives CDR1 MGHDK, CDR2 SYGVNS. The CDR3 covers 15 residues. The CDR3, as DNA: TGTGCCAGCACGGGAGGCCTCCTACAGAATTCACCCCTCCACTTT. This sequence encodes CASTGGLLQNSPLHF.

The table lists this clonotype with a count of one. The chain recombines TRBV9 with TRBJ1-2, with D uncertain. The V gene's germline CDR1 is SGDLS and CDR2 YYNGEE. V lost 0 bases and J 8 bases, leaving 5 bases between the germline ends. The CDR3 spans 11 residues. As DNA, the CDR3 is TGTGCCAGCAGCGTAGGGTTCGGCTACACCTTC. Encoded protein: CASSVGFGYTF.

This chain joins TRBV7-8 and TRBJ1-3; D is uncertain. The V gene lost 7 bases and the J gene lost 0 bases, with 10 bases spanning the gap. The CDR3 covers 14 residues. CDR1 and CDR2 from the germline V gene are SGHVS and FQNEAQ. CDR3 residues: CASIMGSSGNTIYF. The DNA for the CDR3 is TGTGCCAGCATCATGGGGAGCTCTGGAAACACCATATATTTT.

CDR3 loop: CASSQRDSLSIRSSYEQYF. The CDR3 DNA reads TGTGCCAGCAGCCAGAGGGACAGTCTATCCATCAGGAGCTCCTACGAGCAGTACTTC. This rearrangement joins TRBV14 to TRBJ2-7; TRBD1 matches at 7 bases. CDR3 length equals 19 residues. Per germline, CDR1 SGHDN and CDR2 FVKESK. Trimming removed 3 bases from V and 0 bases from J; junction bases left unmatched: 17.